Below, 24 T cell receptor beta chains from the same sample are listed, as sequenced in a study of human T cells and chemical hapten exposure. As for time point: pre-sensitization, week 0. Treatment indicated: therapeutic diphenylcyclopropenone sensitization with weekly scalp DPC. TCRdb itself ran the RACE reads through MiXCR, one entry per CDR3 protein. The sample has approximately 260,000 distinct CDR3 sequences, about 9% seen once. Sample: whole blood, taken in connection with sensitization to the hapten diphenylcyclopropenone (DPC). These TCRs come from a woman in her thirties or forties with alopecia areata. Some clones in this sample may be carry-over from other donors' samples.

This clonotype has only a few counts. The chain links TRBV7-9 to TRBJ1-4; possibly TRBD1 for D (5 bases). CDR1 and CDR2 (germline): SEHNR, FQNEAQ (reference sequence). The CDR3 extends over 12 amino acids. V was trimmed by 5 bases and J by 8 bases, leaving 9 bases between them. The CDR3 loop reads CASSRDSEKLFF. The CDR3 DNA reads TGTGCCAGCAGCCGCGACAGCGAAAAACTGTTTTTT.

In its sample, this clonotype was seen many times. V is TRBV6-5 and J is TRBJ1-2, with unresolved D. This CDR3 comprises 16 residues. V was cut by 2 bases and J by 0 bases, with 13 bases left in between. The germline V gene encodes CDR1 MNHEY and CDR2 SVGAGI. The CDR3 loop reads CASSYQGVGANYGYTF. The CDR3 coding sequence is TGTGCCAGCAGTTACCAAGGAGTAGGAGCTAACTATGGCTACACCTTC.

The rearrangement uses TRBV7-2 and TRBJ2-1, with 7 bases lining up with TRBD2. The CDR3 runs 15 residues. The V and J ends lost 2 bases and 4 bases, in that order; junction bases with no gene match: 5. Germline V gene data show CDR1 as SGHTA and CDR2 as FQGNSA. CDR3 DNA: TGTGCCAGCAGCTTAAGGTCTAGCGGATACAATGAGCAGTTCTTC. Translated: CASSLRSSGYNEQFF.

This clonotype was observed at least ten times. This rearrangement joins TRBV11-2 to TRBJ2-3; possibly TRBD2 for D (5 bases). This CDR3 region has 16 residues. Deletions cut 1 base from V and 6 bases from J, with 17 bases between. Germline values: CDR1 SGHAT, CDR2 FQNNGV. CDR3 nucleotides: TGTGCCAGCAGCTTAGCGGCTAGAGGGCTGAGGGATACGCAGTATTTT. This translates into CASSLAARGLRDTQYF.

The sample holds a few counts of this clonotype. The V call is TRBV5-4, the J call TRBJ2-7; 10 bases fit TRBD2. Trimming removed 3 bases from V and 6 bases from J; junction bases left unmatched: 6. Germline CDR1 reads SGHNT; CDR2 reads YYREEE (reference sequence). CDR3 length equals 14 residues. The CDR3 DNA follows: TGTGCCAGCAGCTGGGGGGGACTAGCGCCCGAGCAGTACTTC. It is translated as CASSWGGLAPEQYF.

The chain couples TRBV7-9 to TRBJ2-3, with 7 bases identical to TRBD1. Germline lookup yields CDR1 SEHNR and CDR2 FQNEAQ (reference sequence). Trimming at V came to 6 bases and at J to 4 bases, leaving 4 bases not matched to a gene. The length of the CDR3 is 13 residues. Here the CDR3 reads CASRQGTADTQYF. CDR3 bases: TGTGCCAGCAGACAGGGGACAGCAGATACGCAGTATTTT.

This clonotype has only a few counts. V is TRBV12-3 or TRBV12-4 and J is TRBJ1-1, with unresolved D. This CDR3 has 15 residues. V was trimmed by 0 bases and J by 1 base, leaving 9 bases between them. The CDR3 coding sequence is TGTGCCAGCAGTTTAGCGGACGGAAGGAACACTGAAGCTTTCTTT. This encodes CASSLADGRNTEAFF.

For this clonotype: Since the CDR3 does not end with the conserved phenylalanine or tryptophan, this likely comes from a read error. This chain connects TRBV7-2 to TRBJ1-3, with 7 bases fitting TRBD1. Per germline, CDR1 SGHTA and CDR2 FQGNSA. CDR3 length: 16 residues. V dropped 2 bases and J dropped 0; count of bases not matched to a gene: 4. As DNA, the CDR3 is TGTGCCAGCAGCTTAAACCCAGGGGGCTCTGGAAACACCATATATTCT. This sequence encodes CASSLNPGGSGNTIYS.

The rearrangement uses TRBV2 and TRBJ1-1; D gene unclear. There are 13 residues in the CDR3. Germline V gene lookup returns CDR1 SNHLY and CDR2 FYNNEI. The V and J ends lost 1 base and 2 bases respectively, with 5 bases between them. The CDR3 DNA follows: TGTGCCAGCAGTGAAGGGGGTAACACTGAAGCTTTCTTT. It specifies CASSEGGNTEAFF.

The V and J genes are TRBV4-2 and TRBJ2-6; D unresolved. Germline loops: CDR1 LGHNA, CDR2 YNFKEQ. Trimming removed 1 base from V and 0 bases from J, with 10 bases in between. The CDR3 length is 17 residues. The CDR3 sequence: CASSQGEASSGANVLTF. CDR3 bases: TGTGCCAGCAGCCAAGGTGAGGCTAGCTCTGGGGCCAACGTCCTGACTTTC.

This clonotype was counted ten times or more. The chain is built from TRBV25-1 and TRBJ1-2; possible D gene TRBD1, 5 bases. CDR3 size: 13 residues. With 5 bases removed from V and 0 bases from J, the gap between germline ends came to 7 bases. Germline values: CDR1 MGHDK, CDR2 SYGVNS. CDR3 loop: CASSPDTNYGYTF. The DNA for the CDR3 is TGTGCCAGCAGTCCGGACACTAACTATGGCTACACCTTC.

This clonotype was picked up many times. V usage is TRBV25-1 and J usage is TRBJ2-3, with D maybe TRBD1 (6 bases). This CDR3 is built from 17 residues. The V end was cut by 6 bases, the J end by 0 bases, with 19 bases between. Germline assignment: CDR1 MGHDK and CDR2 SYGVNS. CDR3 in amino acids: CASSGDKGVSSTDTQYF. In nucleotides, the CDR3 is TGTGCCAGCAGCGGAGATAAGGGGGTCTCTAGCACAGATACGCAGTATTTT.

The rearrangement joins TRBV6-2 or TRBV6-3 to TRBJ2-1, with D possibly being TRBD2 (6 bases). This CDR3 is built from 15 residues. V was trimmed by 4 bases and J by 2 bases, leaving 12 bases between them. Germline CDR1 reads MNHEY; CDR2 reads SVGEGT. This CDR3 reads CASSSGGSAYNEQFF. The CDR3 DNA reads as TGTGCCAGCAGTTCTGGGGGGAGTGCCTACAATGAGCAGTTCTTC.

This chain uses TRBV27 with TRBJ1-1; D is unclear. V lost 5 bases, J lost 10 bases, and 20 bases lay in between. Per germline, CDR1 MNHEY and CDR2 SMNVEV (reference sequence). This CDR3 is built from 14 residues. The CDR3 here is CASSLRVSSQPAFF. For the CDR3, the DNA is TGTGCCAGCAGTCTACGAGTCTCTTCTCAGCCAGCTTTCTTT.

This clonotype was detected only a few times. This chain connects TRBV7-9 to TRBJ2-3; possibly TRBD2 for D (6 bases). The CDR3 length is 16 residues. From germline, CDR1 is SEHNR and CDR2 FQNEAQ (reference sequence). The germline V and J ends were trimmed by 1 base and 0 bases, with 11 bases remaining between them. CDR3 region: CASSLVLAASTDTQYF. DNA for the CDR3: TGTGCCAGCAGCTTAGTACTAGCAGCTAGCACAGATACGCAGTATTTT.

This clonotype was observed a handful of times. The chain uses TRBV6-5 and TRBJ1-3, with D perhaps matching TRBD1 (5 bases). The V and J ends lost 5 bases and 4 bases respectively, with 12 bases between them. The CDR3 has 14 amino acids. Per the germline V gene, CDR1 is MNHEY and CDR2 is SVGAGI. This chain's CDR3 is CASSPRVEGNTIYF. CDR3 nucleotides: TGTGCCAGCAGTCCCAGGGTGGAAGGAAACACCATATATTTT.

The rearrangement links TRBV7-2 to TRBJ2-3, with 8 bases identical to TRBD1. Unmatched junction bases numbered 3, after V lost 4 bases and J lost 3 bases. The CDR3 consists of 14 residues. Germline CDR1 SGHTA, CDR2 FQGNSA. CDR3 bases: TGTGCCAGCAGCTCGACAGGGGTGACAGATACGCAGTATTTT. This encodes CASSSTGVTDTQYF.

This rearrangement joins TRBV20-1 to TRBJ1-5; D is possibly TRBD1 (5 bases). This CDR3 has 13 amino acids. V lost 2 bases and J lost 2, with 7 bases in between. CDR1 and CDR2 from the germline V gene are DFQATT and SNEGSKA (reference sequence). The CDR3 coding sequence is TGCAGTGCTAGATGGGGGGGCAATCAGCCCCAGCATTTT. It codes for CSARWGGNQPQHF.

This clonotype was seen more than once but under ten times. V gene TRBV19 combines with J gene TRBJ2-1; 7 bases fit TRBD1. Germline V gives CDR1 LNHDA, CDR2 SQIVND (reference sequence). The length of the CDR3 is 13 residues. V dropped 6 bases and J dropped 6; count of bases not matched to a gene: 5. The CDR3 DNA reads as TGTGCCAGTAGCTTCCGGACAGGCAATGAGCAGTTCTTC. Amino acids: CASSFRTGNEQFF.

This chain connects TRBV2 to TRBJ1-5; D gene uncertain. V dropped 3 bases and J dropped 5 bases, with 2 bases sitting between them. CDR1 and CDR2 (germline): SNHLY, FYNNEI. The length of the CDR3 is 11 residues. CDR3 sequence reads: CASSDHQPQHF. For the CDR3, the DNA is TGTGCCAGCAGTGATCATCAGCCCCAGCATTTT. The whole variable domain, filled in from reference TRBV2 and TRBJ1-5, reads EPEVTQTPSHQVTQMGQEVILRCVPISNHLYFYWYRQILGQKVEFLVSFYNNEISEKSEIFDDQFSVERPDGSNFTLKIRSTKLEDSAMYFCASSDHQPQHFGDGTRLSIL.

In its sample, this clonotype was seen a few times. This chain uses TRBV20-1 with TRBJ2-1; TRBD2 matches 11 bases. This CDR3 is built from 12 residues. Germline CDR1 reads DFQATT; CDR2 reads SNEGSKA (reference sequence). The V and J ends lost 4 bases and 15 bases, in that order; junction bases with no gene match: 8. The CDR3 coding sequence is TGCAGTGCTAAGCTAGCGGGAGGAAATCTGTTCTTC. Translating it yields CSAKLAGGNLFF.

As for this clonotype: This could be a read error, since a much larger clone is one nucleotide away. The genes are TRBV6-2 or TRBV6-3 and TRBJ2-5; D is uncertain. In germline, CDR1 is MNHEY, CDR2 SVGEGT. There are 11 residues in the CDR3. The CDR3 coding sequence is TGTGCCAGCAGTAACCAAGAGACCCATTACTTC. It codes for CASSNQETHYF.

This clonotype was seen only a few times. The chain recombines TRBV6-2 or TRBV6-3 with TRBJ2-2, with no clear D. This CDR3 is built from 15 residues. V was trimmed by 8 bases and J by 8 bases, leaving 21 bases between them. Germline CDR1 and CDR2: MNHEY and SVGEGT. CDR3 sequence reads: CASGVAGRASGELFF. CDR3 DNA: TGTGCCAGCGGTGTGGCCGGCCGGGCCTCGGGGGAGCTGTTTTTT.

In this sample, this clonotype turned up many times. The CDR3 nucleotides read TGCGCCAGCAGCGAGCCCGGACTAGCGGGGGCGAATACGCAGTATTTT. Its translation is CASSEPGLAGANTQYF. The J gene is TRBJ2-3, the V gene TRBV5-1, with TRBD2 matching 13 bases. The CDR3 length is 16 residues. V was pared by 4 bases and J by 7 bases, with 9 bases of the junction left unmatched. Looked up from germline, CDR1 is SGHRS and CDR2 is YFSETQ.